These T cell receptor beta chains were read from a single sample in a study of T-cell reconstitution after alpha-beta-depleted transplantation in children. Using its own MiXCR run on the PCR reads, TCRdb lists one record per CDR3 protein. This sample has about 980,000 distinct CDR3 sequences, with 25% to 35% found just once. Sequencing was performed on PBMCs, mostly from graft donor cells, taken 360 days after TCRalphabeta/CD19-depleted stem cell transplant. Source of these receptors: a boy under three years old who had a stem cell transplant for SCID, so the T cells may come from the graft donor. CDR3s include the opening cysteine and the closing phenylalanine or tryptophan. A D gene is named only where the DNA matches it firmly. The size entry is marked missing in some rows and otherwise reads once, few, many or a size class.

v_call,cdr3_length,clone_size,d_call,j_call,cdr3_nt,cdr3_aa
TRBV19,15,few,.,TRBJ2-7,TGTGCCAGTAGTCGGGGCGCAGGGACTCCCTACGAGCAGTACTTC,CASSRGAGTPYEQYF
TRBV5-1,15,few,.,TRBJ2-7,TGCGCCAGCAGCTTGAGGGTAGCCTTCTCCTACGAGCAGTACTTC,CASSLRVAFSYEQYF
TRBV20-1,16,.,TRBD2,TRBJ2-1,TGCAGTGCTAAGCAACCGACTAGCGGGTGGTACAATGAGCAGTTCTTC,CSAKQPTSGWYNEQFF
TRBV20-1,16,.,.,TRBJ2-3,TGCAGTGCTAGAGATGTACGGGGGCCTGACACAGATACGCAGTATTTT,CSARDVRGPDTDTQYF
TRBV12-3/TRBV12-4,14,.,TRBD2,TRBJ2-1,TGTGCCACCCTAGCGGAAGACTCCTACAATGAGCAGTTCTTC,CATLAEDSYNEQFF
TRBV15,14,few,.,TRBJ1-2,TGTGCCACCAGCAGAGATCCGGGTAACTATGGCTACACCTTC,CATSRDPGNYGYTF
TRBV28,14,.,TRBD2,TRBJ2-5,TGTGCCAGCACCCTGGGAGGGCGCGTCGAGACCCAGTACTTC,CASTLGGRVETQYF
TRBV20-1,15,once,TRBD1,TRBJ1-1,TGCAGTGCTAGAGATCACGGGACAGGGGTTTCTGAAGCTTTCTTT,CSARDHGTGVSEAFF
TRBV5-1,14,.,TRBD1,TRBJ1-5,TGCGCCAGCAGCTTGGGGACAGGGCGACAGCCCCAGCATTTT,CASSLGTGRQPQHF
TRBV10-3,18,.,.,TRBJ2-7,TGTGCCATCAGCGGGAAGCGGAAAACCCTTTCTTTTCCCTACGAGCAGTACTTC,CAISGKRKTLSFPYEQYF
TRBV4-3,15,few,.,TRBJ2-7,TGCGCCAGCAGCCAAGGGGTCACTGGGTCCTACGAGCAGTACTTC,CASSQGVTGSYEQYF
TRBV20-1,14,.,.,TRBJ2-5,TGCAGTGCTAGAGATCTTGGGTGGGGGGAGACCCAGTACTTC,CSARDLGWGETQYF
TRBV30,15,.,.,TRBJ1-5,TGTGCCTGGAGTGGGCCGGGGCGGAGCAATCAGCCCCAGCATTTT,CAWSGPGRSNQPQHF
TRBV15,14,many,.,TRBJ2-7,TGTGCCACCAGCAGAGGCCTAGGAGGCGACGAGCAGTACTTC,CATSRGLGGDEQYF
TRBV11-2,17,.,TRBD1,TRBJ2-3,TGTGCCAGCAGCTTAGGGGACAGGGCTAGGGGCACAGATACGCAGTATTTT,CASSLGDRARGTDTQYF
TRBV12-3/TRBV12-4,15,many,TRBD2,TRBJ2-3,TGTGCCAGCAGCCTCCTAGCGGGGGGGCTGCATACGCAGTATTTT,CASSLLAGGLHTQYF
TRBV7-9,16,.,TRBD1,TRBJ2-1,TGTGCCAGCAGCTTTATACCGGGACAGGGGTACAATGAGCAGTTCTTC,CASSFIPGQGYNEQFF
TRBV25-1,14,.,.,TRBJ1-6,TGTGCCAGCAGTGTTAACTCCTATAATTCACCCCTCCACTTT,CASSVNSYNSPLHF
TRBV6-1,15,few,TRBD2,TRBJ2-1,TGTGCCAGCAGTCTGATCGGGGGGGCGGGTGAAGAGCAGTTCTTC,CASSLIGGAGEEQFF
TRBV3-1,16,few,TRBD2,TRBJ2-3,TGTGCCAGCAGCCCCACCTTCGGACTAGCAGCAGATACGCAGTATTTT,CASSPTFGLAADTQYF
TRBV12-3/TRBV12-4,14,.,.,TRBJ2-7,TGTGCCAGCAGCGCGGCGGGGGCCCATGGCGAGCAGTACTTC,CASSAAGAHGEQYF
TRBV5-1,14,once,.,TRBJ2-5,TGCGCCAGCAGCTTGGAAGGTTTACAAGAGACCCAGTACTTC,CASSLEGLQETQYF
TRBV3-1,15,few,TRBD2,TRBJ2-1,TGTGCCAGCAGCCTCAGCGGGGGGGCCTGGGTCGAGCAGTTCTTC,CASSLSGGAWVEQFF
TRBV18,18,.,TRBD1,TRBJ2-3,TGTGCCAGCTCACCAATCAGCCTTCGGACAGGGCGGACAGATACGCAGTATTTT,CASSPISLRTGRTDTQYF
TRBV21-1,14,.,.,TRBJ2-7,TGTGCCAGCAGCATAATAGGACAGCCCTACGAGCAGTACTTC,CASSIIGQPYEQYF
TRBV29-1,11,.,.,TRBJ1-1,TGCAGCGTTGCAGGGGCCCATGAAGCTTTCTTT,CSVAGAHEAFF
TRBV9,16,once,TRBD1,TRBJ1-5,TGTGCCAGCAGCGTGGGAGACAGGGCCTGGGATCAGCCCCAGCATTTT,CASSVGDRAWDQPQHF
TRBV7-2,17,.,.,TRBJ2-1,TGTGCCAGCAGCCCCCGAAGGGGACTGCGCTCCTACAATGAGCAGTTCTTC,CASSPRRGLRSYNEQFF
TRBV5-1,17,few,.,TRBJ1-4,TGCGCCAGCAGCTTGGTGCCAGGGCTGGGAACTAATGAAAAACTGTTTTTT,CASSLVPGLGTNEKLFF
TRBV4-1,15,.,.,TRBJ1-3,TGCGCCAGCAGCCTAACAGGGAACGGGAGGTACACCATATATTTT,CASSLTGNGRYTIYF
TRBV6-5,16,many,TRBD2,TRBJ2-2,TGTGCCAGCAGTTACTCGCGGGGGACGGGTGGCGGGGAGCTGTTTTTT,CASSYSRGTGGGELFF
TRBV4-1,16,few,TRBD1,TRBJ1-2,TGCGCCAGCAGCCAAGTACCGGGACAGCCCTTCTATGGCTACACCTTC,CASSQVPGQPFYGYTF
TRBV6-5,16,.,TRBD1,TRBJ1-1,TGTGCCAGCAGTAACCAGGGACAGGGGGCGGGGACTGAAGCTTTCTTT,CASSNQGQGAGTEAFF
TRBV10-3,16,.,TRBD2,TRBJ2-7,TGTGCCATCAGTGACCCTGGACTAGCGGCAGCCTACGAGCAGTACTTC,CAISDPGLAAAYEQYF
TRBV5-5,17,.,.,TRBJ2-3,TGTGCCAGCAGCTTGGTTGTTGTCCCAGGGAGATCGGGTACGCAGTATTTT,CASSLVVVPGRSGTQYF
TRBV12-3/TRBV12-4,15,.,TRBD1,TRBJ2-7,TGTGCCAGCTCTAACCGGGACAGGATATCCTACGAGCAGTACTTC,CASSNRDRISYEQYF
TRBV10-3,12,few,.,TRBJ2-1,TGTGCCATCAGAGGAGAAGTGGGTGAGCAGTTCTTC,CAIRGEVGEQFF
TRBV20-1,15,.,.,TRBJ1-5,TGCAGTGCTAGAGATTCCCGGACGCCCAATCAGCCCCAGCATTTT,CSARDSRTPNQPQHF
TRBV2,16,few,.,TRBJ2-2,TGTGCCAGCAGTGAATTAGCAGGCAGATTAACCGGGGAGCTGTTTTTT,CASSELAGRLTGELFF
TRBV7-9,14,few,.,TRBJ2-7,TGTGCCAGCAGCTTAGTCGCTGGCAGCGACGAGCAGTACTTC,CASSLVAGSDEQYF
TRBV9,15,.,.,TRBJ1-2,TGTGCCAGCAGCGCATCGGGTTTAACGGGCTATGGCTACACCTTC,CASSASGLTGYGYTF
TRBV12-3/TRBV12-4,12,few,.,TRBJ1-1,TGTGCCAGCAGTTTAGCGTCCACTGAAGCTTTCTTT,CASSLASTEAFF
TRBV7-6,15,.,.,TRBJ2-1,TGTGCCAGCAGCTTAGCCGCCAGGTCCTACAATGAGCAGTTCTTC,CASSLAARSYNEQFF
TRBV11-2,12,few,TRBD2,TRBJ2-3,TGTGCCAGCAGGGGACTGACTAGCGGGCCTCTCTTT,CASRGLTSGPLF